This T cell receptor (beta chain) was found in a study of spatial heterogeneity in lung cancer. Time point noted: sample taken at primary tumor resection. Whole RNA was taken from tumor, nontumor lung or frozen PBMC; it was then sequenced unsorted. In this sample, this clonotype turned up many times. The library was designed around alpha chains, so this beta chain is a stray read whose abundance carries little weight. Each CDR3 protein is one row after TCRdb ran MiXCR on the 5' RACE reads. The repertoire has about 13,000 distinct CDR3 sequences, 5.2% of them found once; the top ten carry roughly 35%. The CDR3 covers 15 residues. With 3 bases clipped from V and 4 bases from J, the junction kept 4 bases outside the gene matches. Germline CDR1 KGHDR, CDR2 SFDVKD.

This clonotype was sampled from a human donor with early-stage non-small cell lung cancer. The genes are TRBV24-1 and TRBJ2-2, with 7 bases matching TRBD1. Sequenced here: lung tumor tissue, sampled at surgery. CDR3 region: CATSDQRQGTGELFF. CDR3 DNA sequence: TGTGCCACCAGTGATCAAAGACAGGGCACCGGGGAGCTGTTTTTT.